The entry below gives a single TCR beta chain sequence along with its context. The source of the sample is a study of T cells after yellow fever vaccination. With 2 bases clipped from V and 3 bases from J, the junction kept 5 bases outside the gene matches. The V gene's germline CDR1 is DFQATT and CDR2 SNEGSKA (reference sequence). This CDR3 has 16 residues. TCRdb re-analysed the 5' RACE reads in MiXCR, keeping a single row per CDR3 protein. Among around 340,000 distinct CDR3 sequences listed, 8.7% were seen once. The clonotype was recovered from a man aged 18 to 30 who received the YFV17D yellow fever vaccine. This rearrangement joins TRBV20-1 to TRBJ2-2, with 11 bases matching TRBD1. The specimen comprised PBMCs, sampled on the day of the first yellow fever vaccination. The DNA for the CDR3 is TGCAGTGCTAGATTGGGACAGGGGGGATACACCGGGGAGCTGTTTTTT. This gives the protein CSARLGQGGYTGELFF.